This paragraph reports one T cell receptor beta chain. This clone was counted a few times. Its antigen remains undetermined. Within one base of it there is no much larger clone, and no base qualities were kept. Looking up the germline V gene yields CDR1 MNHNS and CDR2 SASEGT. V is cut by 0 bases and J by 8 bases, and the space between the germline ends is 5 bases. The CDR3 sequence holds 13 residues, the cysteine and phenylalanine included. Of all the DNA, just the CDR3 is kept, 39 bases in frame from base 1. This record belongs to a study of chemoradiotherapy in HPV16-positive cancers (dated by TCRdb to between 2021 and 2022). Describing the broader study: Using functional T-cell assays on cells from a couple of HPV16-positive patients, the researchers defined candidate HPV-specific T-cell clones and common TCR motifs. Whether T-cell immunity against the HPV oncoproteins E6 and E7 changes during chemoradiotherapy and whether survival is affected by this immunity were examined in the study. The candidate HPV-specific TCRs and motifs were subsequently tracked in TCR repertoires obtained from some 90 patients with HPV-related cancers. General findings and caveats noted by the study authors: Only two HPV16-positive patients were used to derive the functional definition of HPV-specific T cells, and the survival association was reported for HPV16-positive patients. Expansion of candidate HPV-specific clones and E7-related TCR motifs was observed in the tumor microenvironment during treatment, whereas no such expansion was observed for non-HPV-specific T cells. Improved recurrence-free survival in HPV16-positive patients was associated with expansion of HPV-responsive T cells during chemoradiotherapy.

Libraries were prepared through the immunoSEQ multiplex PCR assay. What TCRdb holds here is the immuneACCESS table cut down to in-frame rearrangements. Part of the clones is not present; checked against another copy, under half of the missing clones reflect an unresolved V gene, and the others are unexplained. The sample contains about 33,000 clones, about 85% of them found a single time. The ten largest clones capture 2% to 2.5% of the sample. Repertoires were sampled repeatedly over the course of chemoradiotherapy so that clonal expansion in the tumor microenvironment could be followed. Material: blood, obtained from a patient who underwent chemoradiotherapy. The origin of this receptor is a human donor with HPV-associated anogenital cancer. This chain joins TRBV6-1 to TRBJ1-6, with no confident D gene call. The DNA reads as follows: TGTGCCAGCAGTGAAGCACGCGATTCACCCCTCCACTTT. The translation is CASSEARDSPLHF.